This T cell receptor beta chain originates from a study of tumor and adjacent non-tumor tissue in lung cancer. Findings and limits, study-wide: Normal lung showed higher cumulative top 100 clone frequency than tumor. Compared with tumor, normal lung showed significantly lower TCR diversity.

Remarks on this clonotype: Antigen unknown.

The CDR3 spans 18 residues. Germline CDR1 MGHDK, CDR2 SYGVNS. J lost 7 bases, V lost 5 bases, and 18 bases had no gene match. The library came from three nested PCR rounds adapted from ARM-PCR protocols. TCRdb re-called the multiplex PCR reads with MiXCR, one entry per CDR3 protein. The data hold 75,000 to 95,000 distinct CDR3 sequences, with around three quarters observed a single time. The template was RNA from unsorted bulk tissue. The normal lung tissue was taken more than 3 cm from the tumor edge. Between August and November 2014, newly diagnosed, chemotherapy-naive lung cancer patients underwent thoracic surgery in China.

The sequence came from a woman aged 50 to 60 with non-small cell lung cancer. Sample: distant non-tumor lung tissue. The chain carries TRBV25-1 and TRBJ1-2, with 11 bases identical to TRBD1. The DNA for the CDR3 is TGTGCCAGCAGTTCTCCGTGGGACAGGGGGACGGAAGGGGGTGGCTACACCTTC. Encoded protein: CASSSPWDRGTEGGGYTF.